Following are 23 T cell receptor beta chains from one sample sequenced in a study of blood T cell repertoires in COVID-19. Data came from immunoSEQ multiplex PCR; TCRdb stores just in-frame clones and leaves some out. The sample has about 200,000 clones, roughly 84% seen once; the top ten hold over 1.5%. The material sequenced was peripheral blood. The receptors stem from a middle-aged man with active or convalescent COVID-19.

This clone occurred once. The chain is built from TRBV3-1 (or the pseudogene TRBV3-2) and TRBJ2-5; the match to TRBD2 covers 13 bases. The CDR3 is 19 amino acids. Germline-derived CDR1 and CDR2 are LGHDT and YNNKEL (reference sequence). With V trimmed by 0 bases and J by 2 bases, 9 bases remained unmatched. The CDR3: CASSQDRRLAGGNQETQYF. The CDR3 nucleotides are TGTGCCAGCAGCCAAGATAGAAGACTAGCGGGGGGAAATCAAGAGACCCAGTACTTC.

The CDR3 DNA follows: TGTGCCAGCTCACCACCGCCGACAGGGCCGAGCTCCTACGAGCAGTACTTC. Protein product: CASSPPPTGPSSYEQYF. The rearrangement joins TRBV18 to TRBJ2-7; 7 positions match TRBD1. The J segment lost 0 bases and the V segment lost 0 bases, leaving 8 bases of the junction unmatched. The germline gives CDR1 KGHSH, CDR2 LQKENI. The CDR3 runs 17 residues.

V and J are TRBV21-1 and TRBJ2-3; the table calls TRBD2, which could not be checked here. TRBV21-1 corresponds to a pseudogene. The CDR3 covers 16 residues. Here the CDR3 DNA reads TGTGCCAGCAGCAATGGTGGGACTAGCGGGGCAGATACGCAGTATTTT. This encodes CASSNGGTSGADTQYF.

Here the CDR3 reads CASSESGQGNYGYTF. As DNA, the CDR3 is TGCGCCAGCAGTGAGTCGGGACAGGGAAACTATGGCTACACCTTC. The rearrangement joins TRBV10-1 to TRBJ1-2; 9 bases line up with TRBD1. The CDR3 covers 15 residues. V was clipped by 0 bases and J by 2 bases; unmatched bases: 1. Germline assignment: CDR1 WNHNN and CDR2 SYGVQD (reference sequence).

V gene TRBV11-3 combines with J gene TRBJ1-2; no reliable D call. The V end lost 1 base, the J end lost 1 base, and 13 bases lay between the germline ends. CDR1 and CDR2 (germline): SGHNT, YENEEA. The CDR3 has 16 residues. DNA of the CDR3: TGTGCCAGCAGCTTAGCCCACAGCATAGATAACTATGGCTACACCTTC. It encodes CASSLAHSIDNYGYTF. The variable domain in full, with the rest retrieved from reference TRBV11-3 and TRBJ1-2, is EAGVVQSPRYKIIEKKQPVAFWCNPISGHNTLYWYLQNLGQGPELLIRYENEEAVDDSQLPKDRFSAERLKGVDSTLKIQPAELGDSAVYLCASSLAHSIDNYGYTFGSGTRLTVV.

The chain joins TRBV19 to TRBJ2-7, with D possibly TRBD1 on 5 matching bases. Trimming cost V 5 bases and J 7 bases, with 12 bases left between them. The CDR3 consists of 12 residues. The germline V gene has CDR1 LNHDA and CDR2 SQIVND (reference sequence). The CDR3 is CASSSAGREQYF. The CDR3 DNA follows: TGTGCCAGTAGTTCCGCAGGGCGGGAGCAGTACTTC.

This clone appeared a single time. The chain uses TRBV6-4 and TRBJ2-7, with 8 bases matching TRBD1. Trimming at V came to 7 bases and at J to 0 bases, leaving 5 bases not matched to a gene. The CDR3 covers 14 residues. In germline, CDR1 is MRHNA, CDR2 SNTAGT. DNA of the CDR3: TGTGCCAGCAAATTCGGACAGGGCTCCTACGAGCAGTACTTC. Translation: CASKFGQGSYEQYF.

V usage is TRBV10-2 and J usage is TRBJ1-5; D might be TRBD1 (6 bases). The CDR3 runs 16 residues. V was clipped by 6 bases and J by 0 bases, with 15 bases between them. Germline values: CDR1 WSHSY, CDR2 SAAADI. The CDR3 DNA reads TGCGCCAGCAGAGGGGGTTGGCGCTCTAGCAATCAGCCCCAGCATTTT. It codes for CASRGGWRSSNQPQHF.

This chain links TRBV28 with TRBJ1-1, with 7 nucleotides matching TRBD1. V lost 4 bases to trimming and J lost 0 bases; unmatched junction nucleotides: 5. This CDR3 contains 15 residues. Looked up from germline, CDR1 is MDHEN and CDR2 is SYDVKM. The CDR3 loop reads CASSSVQGLNTEAFF. The CDR3 DNA follows: TGTGCCAGCAGTTCCGTACAGGGGTTGAACACTGAAGCTTTCTTT.

Note on this clone: This same CDR3 is encoded by further DNA sequences in the sample. The chain links TRBV19 to TRBJ1-5; 7 positions agree with TRBD1. V gave up 3 bases and J gave up 1 base; unmatched junction bases: 3. CDR1 and CDR2 from the germline V gene are LNHDA and SQIVND (reference sequence). The CDR3 is made up of 15 amino acids. CDR3 sequence (DNA): TGTGCCAGTAGTATCGGGACAGCGAGCAATCAGCCCCAGCATTTT. It encodes CASSIGTASNQPQHF. Based on the CDR3 plus reference TRBV19 and TRBJ1-5, the full variable domain is DGGITQSPKYLFRKEGQNVTLSCEQNLNHDAMYWYRQDPGQGLRLIYYSQIVNDFQKGDIAEGYSVSREKKESFPLTVTSAQKNPTAFYLCASSIGTASNQPQHFGDGTRLSIL.

V and J are TRBV6-5 and TRBJ1-2; D may be TRBD1 (5 bases). The germline V gene encodes CDR1 MNHEY and CDR2 SVGAGI. Deletions cut 6 bases from V and 7 bases from J, with 21 bases between. This CDR3 spans 15 amino acids. DNA of the CDR3: TGTGCCAGCAGCGGGGGGACGGCCGGCGGGGCTGGCTACACCTTC. It yields the protein CASSGGTAGGAGYTF.

The J gene is TRBJ1-4, the V gene TRBV5-1; TRBD1 matches at 7 bases. This CDR3 has 15 residues. Unmatched junction bases numbered 10, after V lost 3 bases and J lost 8 bases. Germline CDR1 and CDR2: SGHRS and YFSETQ. The CDR3 reads CASSSEGRGEEKLFF. The CDR3 region has the DNA TGCGCCAGCAGCTCGGAGGGCAGGGGGGAAGAAAAACTGTTTTTT. The variable domain in full, completed from reference TRBV5-1 and TRBJ1-4, reads KAGVTQTPRYLIKTRGQQVTLSCSPISGHRSVSWYQQTPGQGLQFLFEYFSETQRNKGNFPGRFSGRQFSNSRSEMNVSTLELGDSALYLCASSSEGRGEEKLFFGSGTQLSVL.

This rearrangement joins TRBV4-1 to TRBJ1-6, with unresolved D. Germline V gene data show CDR1 as MGHRA and CDR2 as YSYEKL. Trimming removed 4 bases at V and 9 bases at J, with 16 bases between. This CDR3 has 15 residues. The CDR3 here is CASSLQDAGFSPLHF. The CDR3 nucleotides are TGCGCCAGCAGCCTCCAAGATGCGGGATTTTCACCCCTCCACTTT.

The chain recombines TRBV5-1 with TRBJ1-1; D is undetermined. The CDR3 is made up of 15 amino acids. The germline CDR1 and CDR2 sequences are SGHRS and YFSETQ. V shed 0 bases and J shed 1 base, with 10 bases lying between them. The CDR3 protein is CASSLEFGPNTEAFF. The CDR3 coding sequence is TGCGCCAGCAGCTTGGAGTTTGGGCCGAACACTGAAGCTTTCTTT. Drawing the rest from reference TRBV5-1 and TRBJ1-1, the complete variable domain is KAGVTQTPRYLIKTRGQQVTLSCSPISGHRSVSWYQQTPGQGLQFLFEYFSETQRNKGNFPGRFSGRQFSNSRSEMNVSTLELGDSALYLCASSLEFGPNTEAFFGQGTRLTVV.

The genes are TRBV20-1 and TRBJ2-1, with TRBD2 matching over 8 bases. Trimming took 3 bases from V and 8 from J; bases not matched to a gene: 9. This CDR3 has 14 amino acids. Germline assignment: CDR1 DFQATT and CDR2 SNEGSKA (reference sequence). CDR3 sequence (DNA): TGCAGTGCTAGTCGGGGGGGGGCCCGGGATGAGCAGTTCTTC. Amino acids: CSASRGGARDEQFF.

The chain has TRBV7-2 and TRBJ1-5; D not certain. Trimming pared 0 bases from V and 4 bases from J, leaving 10 bases between. There are 15 residues in the CDR3. CDR1 is SGHTA, CDR2 FQGNSA, per germline. CDR3 residues: CASSLAEGGNQPQHF. CDR3 sequence (DNA): TGTGCCAGCAGCTTAGCGGAAGGCGGGAATCAGCCCCAGCATTTT.

The rearrangement uses TRBV4-1 and TRBJ1-4; no clear D gene. Trimming pared 2 bases from V and 0 bases from J, leaving 16 bases between. Germline CDR1 and CDR2: MGHRA and YSYEKL. The CDR3 length is 18 residues. In nucleotides, the CDR3 is TGCGCCAGCAGCCAACCGCCGGTACTCGAAGCAACTAATGAAAAACTGTTTTTT. Translation gives CASSQPPVLEATNEKLFF.

The V call is TRBV2, the J call TRBJ1-2; 7 bases fit TRBD1. CDR1 and CDR2 (germline): SNHLY, FYNNEI. Trimming took 2 bases from V and 5 from J; bases not matched to a gene: 8. The CDR3 is 15 residues long. For the CDR3, the DNA is TGTGCCAGCAGTGAACCTGGACAGGTGTCATATGGCTACACCTTC. Translated: CASSEPGQVSYGYTF.

The V and J genes are TRBV5-8 and TRBJ1-4; D is unclear. V dropped 4 bases and J dropped 12 bases, with 13 bases sitting between them. The CDR3 spans 12 residues. Germline V CDR1 and CDR2: SGHTS, YDEGEE. The chain's CDR3 is CASSQSGPQLFF. CDR3 DNA sequence: TGTGCCAGCAGCCAATCGGGTCCCCAACTGTTTTTT.

The gene calls are TRBV9 and TRBJ2-7; TRBD1 aligns across 9 bases. The CDR3 contains 13 residues. With 7 bases clipped from V and 5 bases from J, the junction kept 7 bases outside the gene matches. CDR1 is SGDLS and CDR2 is YYNGEE in the germline V gene. The CDR3 loop is CASGDRDLHEQYF. The CDR3 nucleotides read TGTGCCAGCGGGGACAGGGATTTACACGAGCAGTACTTC.

This sequence joins TRBV12-3 or TRBV12-4 and TRBJ2-2; D may be TRBD2 (5 bases). Deletions cut 6 bases from V and 4 bases from J, with 6 bases between. The CDR3 consists of 12 residues. The DNA for the CDR3 is TGTGCCAGCAGGCGGGCCACCGGGGAGCTGTTTTTT. It encodes CASRRATGELFF.

This rearrangement joins TRBV27 to TRBJ2-7, with a possible D match to TRBD2 (6 bases). CDR1 is MNHEY and CDR2 is SMNVEV in the germline V gene (reference sequence). Trimming removed 9 bases from V and 4 bases from J, with 16 bases in between. The CDR3 has 13 residues. The CDR3 reads CASSAGRVYEQYF. CDR3 nucleotide sequence: TGTGCCAGTTCAGCGGGCAGGGTATACGAGCAGTACTTC.

The genes are TRBV6-6 and TRBJ1-2, with D tentatively TRBD1 (5 bases). Trimming took 0 bases from V and 4 from J, leaving 15 bases between them. This CDR3 contains 16 residues. Germline-derived CDR1 and CDR2 are MNHNY and SVGAGI (reference sequence). The CDR3 loop reads CASSYSPQGGIYGYTF. As DNA, the CDR3 is TGTGCCAGCAGTTACTCCCCCCAGGGCGGCATCTATGGCTACACCTTC.